This T cell receptor (beta chain) was sequenced in a study of spatial heterogeneity in lung cancer. Study-level findings and limits: Tumoral mutation counts were tracked by counts of expanded intratumoral alpha and beta TCRs.

The time point: sample taken at primary tumor resection. The input material, whole RNA from tumor, nontumor lung or frozen PBMC, was sequenced unsorted. There are many counts of this clonotype. Its antigen remains unknown. Individually, TCR cDNA molecules were each labelled with a unique molecular identifier. TCRdb re-derived calls from the 5' RACE reads in MiXCR, one entry per CDR3 protein. The sample consists of 8,000 to 9,500 distinct CDR3 sequences, 2.5% to 3.5% of them appearing once. The germline V gene encodes CDR1 DFQATT and CDR2 SNEGSKA (reference sequence). This CDR3 has 15 amino acids. V shed 2 bases and J 4 bases; nucleotides not matched to a gene: 6.

The clonotype originates from a male donor with early-stage non-small cell lung cancer. The V gene is TRBV20-1, the J gene TRBJ2-3, with 10 bases identical to TRBD2. The sequences come from lung tumor tissue, collected at surgery. CDR3 nucleotide sequence: TGCAGTGCTAGATCCCTAGCGGGGGTGGCAGATACGCAGTATTTT. Protein sequence: CSARSLAGVADTQYF.